This entry lists 22 T cell receptor beta chains sequenced from one sample in a study of blood T cell repertoires in COVID-19. Here immunoSEQ multiplex PCR was the method, and the copy in TCRdb shows in-frame clones only, minus some. This sample has 150,000 to 250,000 clones, with 80% to 85% found just once. The sample consisted of PBMCs or T cells enriched from blood (not recorded which). These receptors originate from a man aged 35-49 years who had recovered from COVID-19.

This clone was counted a few times. The chain has TRBV28 and TRBJ1-5; D unresolved. The CDR3 spans 11 residues. Germline-derived CDR1 and CDR2 are MDHEN and SYDVKM. The ends were cut back, 8 bases at V and 6 bases at J, with 8 bases in the middle. The CDR3 DNA follows: TGTGCCAGCGGAGTCGGTCAGCCCCAGCATTTT. It yields the protein CASGVGQPQHF.

The J gene is TRBJ1-1, the V gene TRBV9; TRBD1 aligns across 10 bases. In germline, CDR1 is SGDLS, CDR2 YYNGEE. CDR3 length: 14 amino acids. V trimming: 2 bases; J trimming: 5 bases; junction bases outside the gene matches: 3. The CDR3 loop reads CASSVGTGETEAFF. The DNA of the CDR3 is TGTGCCAGCAGCGTTGGGACAGGGGAGACTGAAGCTTTCTTT. Full variable domain (remainder filled in from reference TRBV9 and TRBJ1-1): DSGVTQTPKHLITATGQRVTLRCSPRSGDLSVYWYQQSLDQGLQFLIQYYNGEERAKGNILERFSAQQFPDLHSELNLSSLELGDSALYFCASSVGTGETEAFFGQGTRLTVV.

The sample holds one count of this clone. The sample holds other DNA sequences that translate to the same CDR3. The chain links TRBV28 to TRBJ2-3; D gene uncertain. Trimming cost V 5 bases and J 6 bases, with 6 bases left between them. CDR1 and CDR2 from the germline V gene are MDHEN and SYDVKM. This CDR3 is built from 11 residues. Written as DNA, the CDR3 is TGTGCCAGCAGTCTCCGGGATACGCAGTATTTT. Encoded protein: CASSLRDTQYF.

The CDR3 DNA follows: TGTGCCAGCAGGGGACAGGGGAACAATGAGCAGTTCTTC. The encoded protein is CASRGQGNNEQFF. The chain couples TRBV27 to TRBJ2-1, with TRBD1 identical over 10 bases. V trimming: 6 bases; J trimming: 5 bases; junction bases outside the gene matches: 1. CDR1 is MNHEY and CDR2 is SMNVEV in the germline V gene (reference sequence). There are 13 residues in the CDR3.

The chain combines TRBV19 with TRBJ2-2; TRBD1 matches 8 bases. This CDR3 region has 16 residues. With V trimmed by 3 bases and J by 4 bases, 7 bases remained unmatched. Germline V gene lookup returns CDR1 LNHDA and CDR2 SQIVND (reference sequence). CDR3 DNA: TGTGCCAGTAGTATCAGGGGGCGCAGGGTCACCGGGGAGCTGTTTTTT. It translates to CASSIRGRRVTGELFF.

The chain is built from TRBV7-8 and TRBJ1-5; TRBD1 matches at 12 bases. Germline-derived CDR1 and CDR2 are SGHVS and FQNEAQ. There are 16 residues in the CDR3. With 0 bases clipped from V and 7 bases from J, the junction kept 4 bases outside the gene matches. This CDR3 reads CASSLAGQGARQPQHF. CDR3 in DNA: TGTGCCAGCAGCTTAGCGGGACAGGGGGCTAGGCAGCCCCAGCATTTT.

This chain joins TRBV6-5 and TRBJ2-3; the D gene is possibly TRBD2 (5 bases). Looked up from germline, CDR1 is MNHEY and CDR2 is SVGAGI. CDR3 length: 15 amino acids. The germline V and J ends were trimmed by 0 bases and 2 bases, with 9 bases remaining between them. CDR3 DNA sequence: TGTGCCAGCAGTTACTCGAGGGCTACCACAGATACGCAGTATTTT. Amino acids: CASSYSRATTDTQYF.

The rearrangement joins TRBV4-2 to TRBJ1-3; D is unclear. Germline V gives CDR1 LGHNA, CDR2 YNFKEQ. The CDR3 sequence is 16 residues long. V was shortened by 1 base and J by 3 bases, with 13 bases between the two germline ends. CDR3 region: CASSQGAGGFGNTIYF. The CDR3 coding sequence is TGTGCCAGCAGCCAAGGGGCGGGCGGGTTTGGAAACACCATATATTTT.

This clone was seen a few times. The chain has TRBV3-1 (or the pseudogene TRBV3-2) and TRBJ1-1; D gene uncertain. V was trimmed by 1 base and J by 1 base, leaving 4 bases between them. Germline lookup yields CDR1 LGHDT and CDR2 YNNKEL (reference sequence). CDR3 size: 13 residues. This chain's CDR3 is CASSQVANTEAFF. The CDR3 DNA reads as TGTGCCAGCAGCCAAGTAGCGAACACTGAAGCTTTCTTT.

The chain is built from TRBV10-3 and TRBJ2-7; tentative D call: TRBD2 (6 bases). Trimming cost V 5 bases and J 3 bases, with 11 bases left between them. The germline V gene has CDR1 ENHRY and CDR2 SYGVKD. This CDR3 spans 13 amino acids. CDR3 protein: CAISTGEYYEQYF. Here the CDR3 DNA reads TGTGCCATCAGTACGGGGGAATACTACGAGCAGTACTTC.

This clone was detected a few times. The chain has TRBV4-3 and TRBJ1-2; 7 positions match TRBD1. The J segment lost 6 bases and the V segment lost 3 bases, leaving 10 bases of the junction unmatched. Germline values: CDR1 LGHNA, CDR2 YSLEER. This CDR3 region has 15 residues. The CDR3 nucleotides read TGCGCCAGCAGCCAGGCAGTAGGGGGCACCCATGGCTACACCTTC. As protein: CASSQAVGGTHGYTF.

This clone was recorded once. This sequence joins TRBV18 and TRBJ2-1; 16 bases are a match to TRBD2. Germline V gene sequence: CDR1 KGHSH, CDR2 LQKENI. The CDR3 contains 17 residues. V lost 3 bases, J lost 7 bases, and 6 bases stayed unmatched. The CDR3: CASSPGTSGGAGNEQFF. The CDR3 DNA sequence: TGTGCCAGCTCACCCGGGACTAGCGGGGGGGCAGGTAATGAGCAGTTCTTC.

A word on this clone: One junction end disagrees with the germline gene, perhaps due to a read error. The chain links TRBV4-1 to TRBJ2-7; 10 nucleotides line up with TRBD1. CDR1 MGHRA and CDR2 YSYEKL come from the germline V gene. The CDR3 contains 13 residues. This chain's CDR3 is CASSQDLGRQGAF. CDR3 nucleotides: TGCGCCAGCAGCCAAGATTTGGGGAGACAGGGGGCCTTC.

This clone has just one count. The chain recombines TRBV16 with TRBJ1-5, with a tentative D call TRBD1 (5 bases). Trimming left V 4 bases short and J 0 bases short, with 10 bases between. The CDR3 has 15 residues. Germline CDR1 and CDR2: KGHSY and FQNENV. CDR3: CASSPGGYSNQPQHF. The CDR3 nucleotides read TGTGCCAGCAGCCCGGGGGGGTATAGCAATCAGCCCCAGCATTTT.

The V gene is TRBV25-1, the J gene TRBJ2-5; D may be TRBD2 (7 bases). CDR1 is MGHDK and CDR2 is SYGVNS in the germline V gene. V gave up 5 bases and J gave up 5 bases, with 18 bases separating them. The CDR3 has 15 amino acids. The CDR3 spells CASSPNRGAGETQYF. CDR3 nucleotides: TGTGCCAGCAGTCCAAATCGGGGGGCGGGGGAGACCCAGTACTTC.

The chain employs TRBV4-1 and TRBJ2-1; the D gene is possibly TRBD2 (7 bases). From germline, CDR1 is MGHRA and CDR2 YSYEKL. CDR3 length equals 15 residues. Trimming took 1 base from V and 9 from J, leaving 16 bases between them. For the CDR3, the DNA is TGCGCCAGCAGCCAAGTCGGGGGGCGGCCGGGTGAGCAGTTCTTC. It is translated as CASSQVGGRPGEQFF.

The chain couples TRBV7-9 to TRBJ2-7; 8 bases are a match to TRBD1. In germline, CDR1 is SEHNR, CDR2 FQNEAQ (reference sequence). The CDR3 spans 13 residues. CDR3 DNA sequence: TGTGCGGTGGGCCCAGGGGGCCCCTACGAGCAGTACTTC. Its protein product is CAVGPGGPYEQYF.

The chain carries TRBV9 and TRBJ2-7, with D perhaps TRBD1 (5 bases). CDR1 and CDR2 (germline): SGDLS, YYNGEE. The CDR3 is made up of 16 amino acids. Trimming stripped 0 bases from V and 0 bases from J, with 13 bases between. Here the CDR3 reads CASSVAGATTSYEQYF. As DNA, the CDR3 is TGTGCCAGCAGCGTAGCTGGGGCTACCACCTCCTACGAGCAGTACTTC.

This clone occurred a few times. The chain carries TRBV6-5 and TRBJ1-2, with D possibly matching TRBD1 (5 bases). This CDR3 is built from 15 residues. V was pared by 8 bases and J by 4 bases, with 20 bases between. From germline, CDR1 is MNHEY and CDR2 SVGAGI. In nucleotides, the CDR3 is TGTGCCAGCTCTAATGGGCTTGGAGGGGCCTATGGCTACACCTTC. Its translation: CASSNGLGGAYGYTF.

V is TRBV27 and J is TRBJ1-2; D remains ambiguous. The germline gives CDR1 MNHEY, CDR2 SMNVEV (reference sequence). This CDR3 contains 12 residues. With 11 bases removed from V and 4 bases from J, the gap between germline ends came to 14 bases. DNA for the CDR3: TGTGCCGCAGGCGTTTACCTCTATGGCTACACCTTC. Amino acid sequence: CAAGVYLYGYTF.

This clone has just a few counts. V and J are TRBV5-1 and TRBJ2-7; 10 positions match TRBD2. The germline V gene has CDR1 SGHRS and CDR2 YFSETQ. V shed 4 bases, J shed 0 bases, and the junction held 7 bases outside the gene matches. There are 16 residues in the CDR3. DNA of the CDR3: TGCGCCAGCAGCGAGTCTAGCGGGGGAAGCTCCTACGAGCAGTACTTC. Translating gives CASSESSGGSSYEQYF.

V is TRBV6-2 or TRBV6-3 and J is TRBJ1-1; TRBD1 is a possible D gene (6 bases). V was pared by 2 bases and J by 4 bases, with 20 bases between. Germline V gene data show CDR1 as MNHEY and CDR2 as SVGEGT. The CDR3 length is 17 residues. CDR3 coding DNA: TGTGCCAGCAGTTACGCGTTCAGGGGAGTAGTCTTCACTGAAGCTTTCTTT. Translation: CASSYAFRGVVFTEAFF.